This T cell receptor beta chain was recorded in a study of CD8 T cells in Susac syndrome. It was with random hexamers that about 0.45 to 1 ug RNA was reverse transcribed. One entry per CDR3 protein, called by TCRdb with MiXCR from the immunoSEQ multiplex PCR reads. The sample shows under 200,000 distinct CDR3 sequences, approximately 94% of them seen only once. Negative isolation was used for CD8+ and CD4+ T cells, and FACS enrichment was applied to TEMRA cells. Losses at the gene ends were 5 bases for V and 4 bases for J; bases not matched to a gene: 8. The CDR3 length is 15 residues. Sample: CD4+ T cells from PBMCs. The chain combines TRBV12-3 or TRBV12-4 with TRBJ2-5, with TRBD1 matching 9 bases. This clonotype was obtained from a human donor with Susac syndrome. The CDR3 bases are TGTGCCAGCAGTACCCAGAGGACAGGGGTAGAGACCCAGTACTTC. Its protein is CASSTQRTGVETQYF.